Described below is a single TCR beta chain sequence and its context. Its target is not known. TCRdb's copy holds only in-frame clones and misses some; the assay was immunoSEQ multiplex PCR. The profile covers some 46,000 clones, with under 80% appearing a single time and 0.61% taken by the ten largest. Trimming removed 1 base at V and 2 bases at J, with 6 bases between. Germline V gene sequence: CDR1 SGHAT, CDR2 FQNNGV. CDR3 length: 13 residues. The sort gate was single viable CD3+CD4+CD8-CD45RO+ cells for memory CD4+ T cells. These data belong to a study of memory CD4+ T cells and cytomegalovirus serostatus. Study background: This sample comes from healthy Belgian adults, roughly nine CMV seropositive, 24 seronegative.

Study outcomes and limitations: CMV serostatus prediction reached median AUC approximately 0.96, or 0.89 with US-trained model.

The clonotype was recovered from an adult in good health and CMV-seronegative. This sequence joins TRBV11-2 and TRBJ2-7; no reliable D call. Input material: memory CD4+ T cells from blood. Written as DNA, the CDR3 is TGTGCCAGCAGCTTAGGACAAACCTACGAGCAGTACTTC. Protein sequence: CASSLGQTYEQYF.